A selection of T cell receptor beta chains follows, all from one sample in a study of T cell repertoires in cytomegalovirus infection. No cognate antigen is known for these TCRs. TCRdb passed the reads through MiXCR, listing each CDR3 protein once. This table has about 310,000 distinct CDR3 sequences, around 25% appearing once. The sample in question was cultured PBMCs, obtained from culture after CMV antigen stimulation. These receptors were collected from a human donor in good health (CMV status not recorded). Some clones in this sample may be carry-over from other donors' samples. The CDR3 runs from the conserved cysteine through the conserved F or W. Each record gives: clone size, J gene, D gene, V gene, CDR3 protein, CDR3 DNA. The D gene is left open where the match is weak. Size tells how often a clone was seen (once, few, many) or the class of an expanded clone, and some rows leave it out.

clone_size: NA
j_call: TRBJ2-1
d_call: TRBD1
v_call: TRBV5-5
cdr3_aa: CASSAGQGAIDEQFF
cdr3_nt: TGTGCCAGCAGCGCTGGACAGGGGGCTATCGATGAGCAGTTCTTC

clone_size: NA
j_call: TRBJ2-3
d_call: NA
v_call: TRBV11-2
cdr3_aa: CASSYGGADTQYF
cdr3_nt: TGTGCCAGCAGCTACGGAGGGGCAGATACGCAGTATTTT

clone_size: few
j_call: TRBJ2-2
d_call: TRBD2
v_call: TRBV7-9
cdr3_aa: CASSPPPGGTGELFF
cdr3_nt: TGTGCCAGCAGCCCTCCCCCGGGGGGCACCGGGGAGCTGTTTTTT

clone_size: NA
j_call: TRBJ1-2
d_call: NA
v_call: TRBV19
cdr3_aa: CASRDYGYTF
cdr3_nt: TGTGCCAGTAGGGACTATGGCTACACCTTC

clone_size: few
j_call: TRBJ1-6
d_call: TRBD1
v_call: TRBV4-3
cdr3_aa: CASSQDPQGGYGSPLHF
cdr3_nt: TGCGCCAGCAGCCAAGATCCGCAGGGGGGGTATGGATCACCCCTCCACTTT

clone_size: many
j_call: TRBJ1-5
d_call: NA
v_call: TRBV10-3
cdr3_aa: CASSGTVGQPQHF
cdr3_nt: TGTGCCAGCTCAGGGACGGTAGGCCAGCCCCAGCATTTT

clone_size: NA
j_call: TRBJ1-3
d_call: NA
v_call: TRBV19
cdr3_aa: CASLSGGTAGNTIYF
cdr3_nt: TGTGCCAGTCTCTCGGGAGGGACCGCGGGAAACACCATATATTTT

clone_size: few
j_call: TRBJ2-7
d_call: NA
v_call: TRBV12-3/TRBV12-4
cdr3_aa: CASSLGGGTDEQYF
cdr3_nt: TGTGCCAGCAGTTTAGGGGGGGGCACAGACGAGCAGTACTTC

clone_size: once
j_call: TRBJ1-5
d_call: NA
v_call: TRBV6-6
cdr3_aa: CASTPRDSNQPQHF
cdr3_nt: TGTGCCAGCACTCCCAGAGATAGCAATCAGCCCCAGCATTTT

clone_size: many
j_call: TRBJ2-7
d_call: TRBD2
v_call: TRBV5-4
cdr3_aa: CASSQAGLSGGEQYF
cdr3_nt: TGTGCCAGCAGCCAGGCAGGACTGAGCGGGGGCGAGCAGTACTTC

clone_size: few
j_call: TRBJ1-4
d_call: NA
v_call: TRBV7-2
cdr3_aa: CASSITPIARHFF
cdr3_nt: TGTGCCAGCAGCATTACCCCCATTGCCAGGCATTTTTTT

clone_size: NA
j_call: TRBJ2-7
d_call: NA
v_call: TRBV2
cdr3_aa: CASSRESYEQYF
cdr3_nt: TGTGCCAGCTCCCGGGAGAGCTACGAGCAGTACTTC

clone_size: NA
j_call: TRBJ1-2
d_call: NA
v_call: TRBV5-4
cdr3_aa: CASRKRDRDYGYTF
cdr3_nt: TGTGCCAGCAGGAAGAGGGACCGAGACTATGGCTACACCTTC

clone_size: NA
j_call: TRBJ1-1
d_call: TRBD1
v_call: TRBV7-2
cdr3_aa: CASSFFPGQGGHTEAFF
cdr3_nt: TGTGCCAGCAGCTTTTTCCCGGGACAGGGTGGGCACACTGAAGCTTTCTTT

clone_size: NA
j_call: TRBJ1-6
d_call: TRBD1
v_call: TRBV3-1
cdr3_aa: CASSLLRQGRHSPLHF
cdr3_nt: TGTGCCAGCAGCCTCCTTAGACAGGGGAGGCATTCACCCCTCCACTTT

clone_size: many
j_call: TRBJ2-3
d_call: TRBD2
v_call: TRBV7-3
cdr3_aa: CASSPTSGTTDTQYF
cdr3_nt: TGTGCCAGCAGCCCAACTAGCGGAACTACAGATACGCAGTATTTT

clone_size: many
j_call: TRBJ2-1
d_call: NA
v_call: TRBV7-9
cdr3_aa: CASSLEGSYNEQFF
cdr3_nt: TGTGCCAGCAGTTTGGAGGGCTCCTACAATGAGCAGTTCTTC

clone_size: NA
j_call: TRBJ1-3
d_call: NA
v_call: TRBV4-1
cdr3_aa: CASSRDFFSGNTIYF
cdr3_nt: TGCGCCAGCAGCCGGGACTTCTTCTCTGGAAACACCATATATTTT

clone_size: NA
j_call: TRBJ2-3
d_call: TRBD2
v_call: TRBV15
cdr3_aa: CATSRDGPMASGRSGTDTQYF
cdr3_nt: TGTGCCACCAGCAGAGATGGCCCGATGGCTAGCGGGAGGTCGGGCACAGATACGCAGTATTTT

clone_size: NA
j_call: TRBJ1-1
d_call: TRBD1
v_call: TRBV12-3/TRBV12-4
cdr3_aa: CASSPGQASAGDTEAFF
cdr3_nt: TGTGCCAGCAGTCCGGGACAGGCATCCGCAGGGGACACTGAAGCTTTCTTT